Listed here are 22 T cell receptor beta chains from one sample, sequenced in a study of patients and donors after allogeneic stem cell transplantation. TCRdb re-called the RT-PCR reads with MiXCR, one entry per CDR3 protein. The sample consists of some 20,000 distinct CDR3 sequences, around 30% of them appearing once. Sequencing input: blood, either unsorted or a sorted T cell fraction (not recorded which). Receptor source: a human donor who was either an allogeneic HSCT recipient or a stem cell or donor lymphocyte infusion donor (not recorded which). It is not recorded whose cells these are; they may come from a transplant donor.

The J gene is TRBJ1-5, the V gene TRBV12-3 or TRBV12-4; D gene ambiguous. V was trimmed by 5 bases and J by 11 bases, leaving 13 bases between them. This CDR3 comprises 12 residues. The CDR3 spells CASSHSIGTQHF. Here the CDR3 DNA reads TGTGCCAGCAGTCACTCGATCGGAACCCAGCATTTT.

This chain joins TRBV12-3 or TRBV12-4 and TRBJ1-2; D ambiguous. V lost 2 bases to trimming and J lost 4 bases, with 8 bases between them. This CDR3 contains 13 residues. CDR3 coding DNA: TGTGCCAGCAGTTTAAACGGGATCTATGGCTACACCTTC. This sequence encodes CASSLNGIYGYTF.

V and J are TRBV29-1 and TRBJ1-1; no definite D call. The CDR3 consists of 11 residues. The V gene lost 4 bases and the J gene lost 6 bases, with 9 bases spanning the gap. Germline V gene data show CDR1 as SQVTM and CDR2 as ANQGSEA. CDR3 protein: CSVAGGPEAFF. The CDR3 bases are TGCAGCGTTGCGGGTGGCCCTGAAGCTTTCTTT.

The chain joins TRBV20-1 to TRBJ2-3, with a tentative D call TRBD1 (5 bases). The length of the CDR3 is 14 residues. V was cut by 0 bases and J by 1 base, with 8 bases left in between. The germline CDR1 and CDR2 sequences are DFQATT and SNEGSKA (reference sequence). CDR3 residues: CSARDVGRTDTQYF. Written as DNA, the CDR3 is TGCAGTGCTAGAGATGTGGGGCGCACAGATACGCAGTATTTT.

V gene TRBV7-9 combines with J gene TRBJ2-7; D is possibly TRBD1 or TRBD2 (5 bases each). Germline V gene lookup returns CDR1 SEHNR and CDR2 FQNEAQ (reference sequence). The CDR3 spans 14 residues. The V end was cut by 3 bases, the J end by 0 bases, with 9 bases between. The CDR3 DNA sequence: TGTGCCAGCAGCTTGGGACCCTCCTCCTACGAGCAGTACGTC. Encoded protein: CASSLGPSSYEQYV.

This clonotype was found a few times. The chain joins TRBV21-1 to TRBJ1-6; the tabulated D call, TRBD1, remains unverified against the DNA. TRBV21-1 is a documented pseudogene. The CDR3 consists of 15 residues. CDR3 in DNA: TGTGCCAGCAGCAAACCGGATGGGGGCAATTCACCCCTCCACTTT. Translated, it gives CASSKPDGGNSPLHF.

This clonotype was picked up a small number of times. J is TRBJ1-6 and V is TRBV5-1; 8 nucleotides match TRBD1. This CDR3 is 17 amino acids long. J was trimmed by 0 bases and V by 4 bases; bases with no gene match: 6. Germline loops: CDR1 SGHRS, CDR2 YFSETQ. The CDR3 bases are TGCGCCAGCAGCAGACGGACAGGGAGCTCCTATAATTCACCCCTCCACTTT. Translated: CASSRRTGSSYNSPLHF.

The V gene is TRBV10-3, the J gene TRBJ2-7; maybe TRBD2 (6 bases). This CDR3 contains 13 residues. Germline values: CDR1 ENHRY, CDR2 SYGVKD. Trimming took 0 bases from V and 12 from J, leaving 15 bases between them. In nucleotides, the CDR3 is TGTGCCATCAGTGAGTCGGAGGGCCTTTCGGTGTACGTC. As protein: CAISESEGLSVYV.

The CDR3 protein is CASSLDPSGGTTDTQYF. CDR3 bases: TGTGCCAGCAGTTTAGACCCTAGCGGGGGGACAACAGATACGCAGTATTTT. The chain is built from TRBV27 and TRBJ2-3, with 11 bases fitting TRBD2. The germline gives CDR1 MNHEY, CDR2 SMNVEV (reference sequence). The CDR3 runs to 17 residues. V shed 2 bases and J 3 bases; nucleotides not matched to a gene: 7.

The chain uses TRBV20-1 and TRBJ1-6; D is possibly TRBD1 (5 bases). Trimming pared 5 bases from V and 7 bases from J, leaving 21 bases between. CDR1 is DFQATT, CDR2 SNEGSKA, per germline (reference sequence). This CDR3 region has 16 residues. CDR3 in DNA: TGCAGTGCTGCTCACAGGTGGAGGGAATCCAATTCACCCCTCCACTTT. It specifies CSAAHRWRESNSPLHF.

J is TRBJ1-5 and V is TRBV20-1; tentatively, D is TRBD1 (5 bases). The CDR3 spans 12 residues. Germline V gene lookup returns CDR1 DFQATT and CDR2 SNEGSKA (reference sequence). With 5 bases removed from V and 7 bases from J, the gap between germline ends came to 12 bases. The CDR3 coding sequence is TGCAGTGCTGCTAATGGGGGGCAGCCCCAGCATTTT. Translating it yields CSAANGGQPQHF.

This clonotype has just a few counts. The chain uses TRBV18 and TRBJ1-1; 8 bases agree with TRBD1. This CDR3 has 15 residues. Germline V gene sequence: CDR1 KGHSH, CDR2 LQKENI. Unmatched junction bases numbered 7, after V lost 4 bases and J lost 3 bases. Written as DNA, the CDR3 is TGTGCCAGCTCACAAATCGGACAGGGCCACACTGAAGCTTTCTTT. Protein: CASSQIGQGHTEAFF.

The CDR3 region is CASSWDGVWNTQYF. CDR3 coding DNA: TGTGCCAGCAGTTGGGACGGTGTATGGAATACGCAGTATTTT. The chain is built from TRBV12-3 or TRBV12-4 and TRBJ2-3; perhaps D is TRBD1 or TRBD2 (5 bases each). V was clipped by 4 bases and J by 7 bases, with 15 bases between them. This CDR3 comprises 14 residues.

This clonotype came up many times. This chain links TRBV7-2 with TRBJ1-5, with D unresolved. Germline CDR1 reads SGHTA; CDR2 reads FQGNSA. CDR3 length: 14 amino acids. V lost 3 bases and J 2 bases, leaving 8 bases between the germline ends. CDR3 sequence: CASSLKGGNQPQHF. The DNA for the CDR3 is TGTGCCAGCAGCTTGAAAGGTGGCAATCAGCCCCAGCATTTT.

The V and J genes are TRBV12-3 or TRBV12-4 and TRBJ2-5; D is unclear. The CDR3 is 12 amino acids. The V end lost 2 bases, the J end lost 8 bases, and 9 bases lay between the germline ends. This chain's CDR3 is CASSLPDKTQYF. CDR3 nucleotides: TGTGCCAGCAGTTTACCAGACAAAACCCAGTACTTC.

This clonotype was seen only a few times. This chain connects TRBV29-1 to TRBJ2-3; unclear D gene. The germline gives CDR1 SQVTM, CDR2 ANQGSEA. The CDR3 runs 12 residues. V was trimmed by 4 bases and J by 0 bases, leaving 5 bases between them. The CDR3 spells CSVAVSTDTQYF. CDR3 in DNA: TGCAGCGTTGCCGTTAGCACAGATACGCAGTATTTT.

The chain has TRBV29-1 and TRBJ2-4; tentative D call: TRBD2 (6 bases). Germline CDR1 and CDR2: SQVTM and ANQGSEA. CDR3 length: 12 amino acids. The germline V and J ends were trimmed by 1 base and 5 bases, with 6 bases remaining between them. CDR3 loop: CSVEAGENIQYF. The DNA of the CDR3 is TGCAGCGTTGAAGCGGGGGAAAACATTCAGTACTTC.

This clonotype was detected a few times. The V call is TRBV29-1, the J call TRBJ1-1; D is possibly TRBD1 (5 bases). CDR1 and CDR2 from the germline V gene are SQVTM and ANQGSEA. This CDR3 contains 14 residues. V lost 8 bases, J lost 7 bases, and 23 bases lay in between. CDR3 nucleotide sequence: TGCAGCCTATGGGGACCTCTCGGGCCAGGTGAAGCTTTCTTT. Translating it yields CSLWGPLGPGEAFF.

This clonotype came up a few times. This chain joins TRBV20-1 and TRBJ1-4; D not resolved. CDR3 length equals 12 residues. Looked up from germline, CDR1 is DFQATT and CDR2 is SNEGSKA (reference sequence). V shed 2 bases and J shed 7 bases, with 8 bases lying between them. CDR3 loop: CSARIGSEKLFF. CDR3 coding DNA: TGCAGTGCTAGAATAGGCAGTGAAAAACTGTTTTTT.

V and J are TRBV7-6 and TRBJ1-4; D possibly corresponds to TRBD1 (6 bases). This CDR3 spans 14 amino acids. The germline gives CDR1 SGHVS, CDR2 FNYEAQ. V lost 6 bases to trimming and J lost 6 bases, with 14 bases between them. CDR3 residues: CASSLTGWDEKLFF. CDR3 nucleotide sequence: TGTGCCAGCAGTCTTACAGGGTGGGATGAAAAACTGTTTTTT.

The sample holds a few counts of this clonotype. The V call is TRBV5-1, the J call TRBJ1-5; D unresolved. Trimming removed 4 bases at V and 3 bases at J, with 8 bases between. Germline-derived CDR1 and CDR2 are SGHRS and YFSETQ. This CDR3 has 13 residues. CDR3 loop: CASSNGINQPQHF. The CDR3 nucleotides are TGCGCCAGCAGCAACGGAATCAATCAGCCCCAGCATTTT.

The DNA for the CDR3 is TGTGCCAGCTGGGGCAGTAAGTTTAGCTATGGCTACACCTTC. The encoded protein is CASWGSKFSYGYTF. The V and J genes are TRBV7-3 and TRBJ1-2; D is perhaps TRBD1 (5 bases). V was cut by 8 bases and J by 4 bases, with 17 bases left in between. CDR3 length: 14 residues. The germline V gene has CDR1 SGHTA and CDR2 FQGTGA.